This entry describes one T cell receptor beta chain. The specificity of this receptor is unknown. Per-nucleotide qualities are absent, and no much larger clonotype sits a single base away. Donors were a few dozen systemically healthy Caucasian individuals from Russia aged roughly 6 to 95 years. Each donor gave ten milliliters of peripheral blood, drawn into EDTA-treated Vacutainer tubes. Ficoll-Paque density-gradient centrifugation was used to isolate PBMCs, with at least 7 million obtained per sample. Total RNA, at least 6 micrograms per sample, was extracted from PBMCs with Trizol reagent. The percentages of naive CD45RAhigh/CD27high T cells were determined by flow cytometry on a PBMC aliquot from every donor. The library was built by means of 5' RACE. TCRdb records Illumina HiSeq 2500 as the sequencer. A second PCR of about 6 to 12 cycles was run with a J-beta primer mix and a sample-barcoded 5' primer. A unique molecular identifier was introduced onto each TCR beta cDNA molecule by a template-switch 5' adaptor carrying 12 random nucleotides. Each sample yielded at least 3 million CDR3-containing paired-end reads. The Mint cDNA synthesis kit, primed by a TRBC-specific oligonucleotide, was used to synthesize first-strand cDNA from all RNA. After uracil-DNA glycosylase treatment, a first 18-cycle PCR used universal primers M1SS and BC2_uni_R on all cDNA. Turning to the authors' computational methods: For normalization, 1 million high-quality reads, each with a distinct molecular identifier, were randomly selected from each sample. Instead of being binned into consensus sequences, reads with shared molecular identifiers were discarded. CDR3 identification, clonotype clustering and error correction used MiTCR with a Q25 quality threshold and the strictest error-elimination algorithm. A nonparametric unseen species model with Euler transformation was used to estimate a lower bound on total TCR beta diversity. TCRdb reran the public reads through fastp at Q25 and MiXCR, keeping productive beta chains. Rows are unified per CDR3 protein, each entry keeping the most common DNA and genes. What appears here as the V and J calls and clone size reflects TCRdb's work, not the paper's. This sample comprises about 780,000 distinct CDR3 sequences, about 42% of them detected only once. The top ten clones comprise 18% of the sample.

The data originate from a study of blood T cells in healthy people across ages (dated by TCRdb to 2015 to 2017). Broadly, across the study: In model experiments, template switching captured roughly one uniquely barcoded TCR beta cDNA molecule for every two T cells. To avoid experimental bias, donors of different ages were randomly spread across the sequencing lanes. To track age-related changes in TCR beta repertoire diversity, the study relied on deep sequencing normalized with unique cDNA molecular identifiers. Using the same blood draw, the study looked at two additional independent replicas of 1 million unique cDNA reads for two donors, one aged 18 to 30 and the other aged 80 or older. Donors were grouped into four age groups: young (average approximately 15 years), middle-aged (39), aged (about 60) and long-lived (approximately 78). Overall study outcomes, separate from this receptor: Because profiling used bulk unsorted PBMCs, naive and antigen-experienced compartments could not be compared conclusively. There was a strong correlation between observed TCR beta diversity and the percentage of naive T cells measured by flow cytometry. Donor CMV infection status was unknown, potentially confounding age-related changes in expanded clonotypes. Total diversity estimates from one million sequenced T cells were considered lower bounds and underestimates. As age increased, observed TCR beta diversity per million T cells dropped in a roughly linear way, and a significant reduction was already evident by age about 40. Compared with the aged group, the long-lived group had more naive CD4+ T cells, fewer expanded clones and increased TCR diversity, a pattern suggesting age selection.

The germline V gene encodes CDR1 PRHDT and CDR2 FYEKMQ (reference sequence). Trimming removed 5 bases from V and 0 bases from J, leaving 13 bases between the germline ends. Measured from the cysteine to the phenylalanine, the CDR3 is 15 residues long. Of the read, only the CDR3 DNA is kept; its 45 bases are in frame from base 1. The sequenced sample was blood. Recombination linked TRBV13 to TRBJ2-5, with TRBD1 tentatively as D gene (6 bases match). The TCR originated in a man aged 80 or over in good health. The CDR3 loop reads CASSRRGHHQETQYF. The nucleotide sequence is TGTGCCAGCAGCCGAAGGGGACACCACCAAGAGACCCAGTACTTC.